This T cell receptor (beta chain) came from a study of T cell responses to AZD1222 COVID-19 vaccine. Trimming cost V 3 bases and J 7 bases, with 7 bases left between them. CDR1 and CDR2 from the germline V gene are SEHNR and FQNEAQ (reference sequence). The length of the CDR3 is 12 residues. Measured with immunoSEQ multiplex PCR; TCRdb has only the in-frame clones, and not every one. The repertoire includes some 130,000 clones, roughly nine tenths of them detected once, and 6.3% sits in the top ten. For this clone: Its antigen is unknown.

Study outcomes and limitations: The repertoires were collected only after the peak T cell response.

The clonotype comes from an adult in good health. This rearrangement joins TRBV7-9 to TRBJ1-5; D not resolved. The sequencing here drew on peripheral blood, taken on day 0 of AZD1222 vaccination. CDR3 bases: TGTGCCAGCAGCTTGGTCGACCAGCCCCAGCATTTT. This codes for CASSLVDQPQHF. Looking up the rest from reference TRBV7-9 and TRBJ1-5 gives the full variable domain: DTGVSQNPRHKITKRGQNVTFRCDPISEHNRLYWYRQTLGQGPEFLTYFQNEAQLEKSRLLSDRFSAERPKGSFSTLEIQRTEQGDSAMYLCASSLVDQPQHFGDGTRLSIL.